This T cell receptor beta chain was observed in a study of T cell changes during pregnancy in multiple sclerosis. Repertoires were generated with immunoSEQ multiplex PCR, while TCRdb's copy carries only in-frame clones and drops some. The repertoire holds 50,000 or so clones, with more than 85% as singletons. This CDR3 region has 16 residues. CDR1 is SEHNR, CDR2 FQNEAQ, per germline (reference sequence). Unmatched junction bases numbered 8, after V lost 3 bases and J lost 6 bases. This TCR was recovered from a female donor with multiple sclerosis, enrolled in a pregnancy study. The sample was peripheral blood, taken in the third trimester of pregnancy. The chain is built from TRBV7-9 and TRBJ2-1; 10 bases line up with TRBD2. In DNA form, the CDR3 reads TGTGCCAGCAGCTTTTTGGAGCTAGCGGGAGTCAATGAGCAGTTCTTC. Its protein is CASSFLELAGVNEQFF.